The sequence of this T cell receptor beta chain was determined in a study of a mutant IDH1 vaccine in newly diagnosed glioma. Across the study: Sex among treated patients split about 62% male, about 38% female; mean age was about 40 years.

As for time point: week 5, during vaccination. A 20-mer mutant IDH1 peptide at 300 ug was injected subcutaneously with topical imiquimod. As concerns this clone: No antigen is known for it.

Only in-frame clones appear in the TCRdb table, and some are missing; sequencing was by immunoSEQ multiplex PCR. This repertoire shows around 49,000 clones, roughly 78% found once; its top ten account for roughly 4.8%. The J segment lost 5 bases and the V segment lost 4 bases, leaving 10 bases of the junction unmatched. Germline CDR1 reads SGHTA; CDR2 reads FQGNSA. This CDR3 region has 16 residues. Study-wide results and caveats: Patients showed vaccine-induced immune responses at a rate of under 95%. Changes to the top peripheral T cell clonotypes appeared unrelated to pseudoprogression.

This sample comprised PBMCs, obtained from a glioma patient whose treatment included an IDH1 peptide vaccine. V usage is TRBV7-2 and J usage is TRBJ2-1; 8 bases match TRBD1. This clonotype was obtained from a man aged 50-59 years with glioma. The CDR3 DNA reads as TGTGCCAGCAGCTCACAGGGGGTGAGAGGGGACAATGAGCAGTTCTTC. It translates to CASSSQGVRGDNEQFF.